This T cell receptor beta chain was observed in a study of blood T cell repertoires in COVID-19. Overall study: Samples representing acute and convalescent COVID-19 were sourced from the United States, Italy and Spain. In each case, the material was cDNA or gDNA derived from T cells, B-cell-depleted T cells, or PBMCs.

Per the original methods: For nucleated cells, counts were estimated from reference gene primer amplification. Only in-frame clones appear in the TCRdb table, and some are missing; sequencing was by immunoSEQ multiplex PCR. V and J calls and clone size are those listed in that table; D and trimming were worked out from the DNA. The repertoire holds nearly 110,000 clones, with under 85% as singletons. The sequenced sample consisted of peripheral blood. This clonotype was sampled from a woman aged 55-70 years with acute or convalescent COVID-19.

CDR3 bases: TGTGCCAGCAGCTATCAGACTAGCGGCAAAGAGACCCAGTACTTC. It codes for CASSYQTSGKETQYF. The chain employs TRBV28 and TRBJ2-5; 9 bases fit TRBD2. V trimming: 6 bases; J trimming: 3 bases; junction bases outside the gene matches: 8. Per germline, CDR1 MDHEN and CDR2 SYDVKM. There are 15 residues in the CDR3.